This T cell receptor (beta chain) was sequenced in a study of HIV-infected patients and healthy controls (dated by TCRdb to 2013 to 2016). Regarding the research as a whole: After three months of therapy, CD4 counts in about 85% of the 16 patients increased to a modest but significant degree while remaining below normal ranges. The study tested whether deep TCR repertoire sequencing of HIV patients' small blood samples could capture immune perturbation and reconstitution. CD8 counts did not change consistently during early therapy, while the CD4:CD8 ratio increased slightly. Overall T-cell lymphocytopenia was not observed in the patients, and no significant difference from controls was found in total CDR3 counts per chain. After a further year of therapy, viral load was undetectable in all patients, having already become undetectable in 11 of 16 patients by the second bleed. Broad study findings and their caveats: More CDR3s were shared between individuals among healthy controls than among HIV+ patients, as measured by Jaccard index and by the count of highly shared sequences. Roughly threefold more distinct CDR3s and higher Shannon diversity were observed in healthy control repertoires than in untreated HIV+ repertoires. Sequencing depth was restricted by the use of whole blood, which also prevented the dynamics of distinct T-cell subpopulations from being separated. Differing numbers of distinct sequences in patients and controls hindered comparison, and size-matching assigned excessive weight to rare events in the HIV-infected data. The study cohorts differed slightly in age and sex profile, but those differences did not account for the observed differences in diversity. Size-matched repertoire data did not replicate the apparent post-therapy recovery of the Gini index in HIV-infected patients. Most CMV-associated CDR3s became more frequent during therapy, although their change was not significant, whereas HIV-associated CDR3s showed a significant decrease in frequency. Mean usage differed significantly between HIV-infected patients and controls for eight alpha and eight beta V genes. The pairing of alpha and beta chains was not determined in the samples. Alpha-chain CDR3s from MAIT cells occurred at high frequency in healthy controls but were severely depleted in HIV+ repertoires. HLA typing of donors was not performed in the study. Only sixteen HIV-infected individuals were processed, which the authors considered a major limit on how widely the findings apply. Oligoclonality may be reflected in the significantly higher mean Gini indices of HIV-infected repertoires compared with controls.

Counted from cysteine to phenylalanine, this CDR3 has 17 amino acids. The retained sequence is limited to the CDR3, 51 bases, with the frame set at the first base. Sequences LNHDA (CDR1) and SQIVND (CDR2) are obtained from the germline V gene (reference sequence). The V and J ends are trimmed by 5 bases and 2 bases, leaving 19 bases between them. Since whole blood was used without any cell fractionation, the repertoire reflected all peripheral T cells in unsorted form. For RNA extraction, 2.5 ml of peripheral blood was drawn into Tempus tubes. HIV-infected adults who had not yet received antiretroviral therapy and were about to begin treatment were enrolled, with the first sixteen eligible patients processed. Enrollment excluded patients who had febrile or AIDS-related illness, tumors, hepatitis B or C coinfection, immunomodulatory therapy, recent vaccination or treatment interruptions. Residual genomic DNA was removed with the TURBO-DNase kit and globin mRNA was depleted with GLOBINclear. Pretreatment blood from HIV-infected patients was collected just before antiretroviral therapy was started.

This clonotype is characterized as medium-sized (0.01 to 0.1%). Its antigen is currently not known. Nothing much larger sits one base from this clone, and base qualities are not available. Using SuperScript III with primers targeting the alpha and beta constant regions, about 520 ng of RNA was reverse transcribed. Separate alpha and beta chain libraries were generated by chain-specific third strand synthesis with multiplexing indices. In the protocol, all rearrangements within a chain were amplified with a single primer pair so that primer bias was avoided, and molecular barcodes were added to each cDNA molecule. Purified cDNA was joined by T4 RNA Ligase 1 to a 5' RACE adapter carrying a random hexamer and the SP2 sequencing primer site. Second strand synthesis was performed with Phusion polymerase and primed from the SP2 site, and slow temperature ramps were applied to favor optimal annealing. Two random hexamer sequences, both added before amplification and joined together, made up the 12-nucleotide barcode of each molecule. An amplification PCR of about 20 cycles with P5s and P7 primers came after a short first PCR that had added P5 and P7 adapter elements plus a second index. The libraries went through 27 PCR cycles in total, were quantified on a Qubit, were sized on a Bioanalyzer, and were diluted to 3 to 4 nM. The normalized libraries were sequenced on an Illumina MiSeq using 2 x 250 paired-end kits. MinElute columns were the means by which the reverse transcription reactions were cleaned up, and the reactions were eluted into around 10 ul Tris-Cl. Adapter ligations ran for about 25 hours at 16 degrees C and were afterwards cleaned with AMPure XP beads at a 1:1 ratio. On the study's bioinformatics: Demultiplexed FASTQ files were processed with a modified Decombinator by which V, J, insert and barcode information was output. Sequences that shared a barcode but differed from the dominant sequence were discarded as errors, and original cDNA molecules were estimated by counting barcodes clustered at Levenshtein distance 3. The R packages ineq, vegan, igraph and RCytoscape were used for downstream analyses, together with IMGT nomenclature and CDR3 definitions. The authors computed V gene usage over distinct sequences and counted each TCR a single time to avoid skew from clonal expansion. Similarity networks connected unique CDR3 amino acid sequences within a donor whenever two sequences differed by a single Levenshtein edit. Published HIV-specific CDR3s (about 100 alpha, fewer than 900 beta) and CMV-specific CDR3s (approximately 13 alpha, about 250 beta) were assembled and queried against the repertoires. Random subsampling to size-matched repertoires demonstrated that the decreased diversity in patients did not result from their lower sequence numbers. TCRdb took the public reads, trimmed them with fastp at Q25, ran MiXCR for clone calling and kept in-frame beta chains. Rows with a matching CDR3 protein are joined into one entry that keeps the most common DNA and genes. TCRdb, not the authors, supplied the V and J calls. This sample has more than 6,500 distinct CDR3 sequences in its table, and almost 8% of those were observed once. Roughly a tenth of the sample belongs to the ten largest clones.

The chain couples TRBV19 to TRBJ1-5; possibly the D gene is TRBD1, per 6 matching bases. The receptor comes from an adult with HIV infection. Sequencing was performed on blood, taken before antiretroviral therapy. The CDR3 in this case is CASSSPTGTRGNQPQHF. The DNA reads TGTGCCAGTAGTTCCCCGACAGGTACCAGGGGCAATCAGCCCCAGCATTTT.